This T cell receptor beta chain was identified during a study of immune cell composition in non-small cell lung cancer. Overall study findings and caveats: Squamous lung tumours showed higher top 10 clone scores and clonality than adenocarcinomas. Tumour-associated clones >0.5% occurred in roughly 35% of adenocarcinomas, approximately 74% of squamous. Overall clonality, unlike maximal tumour-associated clone frequency, did not predict TIL reactivity. Smoking pack-years did not significantly correlate with tumour TCR-beta clonality.

Worth noting for this clone: Antigen specificity is unknown.

Clones were sequenced by immunoSEQ multiplex PCR, and TCRdb holds only the in-frame ones, with some missing. The sample has fewer than 5,000 clones; roughly four fifths are singletons. CDR3 size: 17 residues. V shed 1 base and J 2 bases; nucleotides not matched to a gene: 7. The germline CDR1 and CDR2 sequences are SGHAT and FQNNGV. V is TRBV11-2 and J is TRBJ2-5; TRBD2 agrees at 10 bases. This receptor was obtained from a human donor with non-small cell lung cancer. Sequencing used lung tumor tissue. The CDR3 region has the DNA TGTGCCAGCAGCTTAGGAGCTAGCGGGGGCCAACAAGAGACCCAGTACTTC. It encodes CASSLGASGGQQETQYF.